The 17 T cell receptor beta chains below come from one sample, sequenced in a study of blood T cell repertoires in COVID-19 (dated by TCRdb to 2020 to 2021). The method was the immunoSEQ multiplex PCR assay. This immuneACCESS table, as held by TCRdb, lists in-frame sequences with V and J called but not all clones. Of the missing ones, under half trace to an unresolved V gene in checked studies; the others have no known cause. The sample contains 110,000 to 150,000 clones, just under 90% of them found a single time. The ten top clones hold about 10% of the sample. The sequenced sample consisted of peripheral blood. The receptors originated from a woman aged 80 or over with acute or convalescent COVID-19.

The chain is built from TRBV18 and TRBJ1-4; TRBD1 agrees at 8 bases. CDR3 length: 15 residues. The junction had 2 bases not matched to a gene; V was cut back by 0 bases and J by 5 bases. Per the germline V gene, CDR1 is KGHSH and CDR2 is LQKENI. The CDR3 coding sequence is TGTGCCAGCTCACCACCGAACAGGGGGAATGAAAAACTGTTTTTT. Its translation is CASSPPNRGNEKLFF.

This clone was seen once. The chain joins TRBV9 to TRBJ1-1, with 11 nucleotides matching TRBD1. Per germline, CDR1 SGDLS and CDR2 YYNGEE. The V segment lost 2 bases and the J segment 9 bases; nucleotides outside the gene matches: 12. CDR3 length equals 16 residues. Written as DNA, the CDR3 is TGTGCCAGCAGCGTTTCCGATGGACAGGGGGCTTCTAAAGCTTTCTTT. This gives the protein CASSVSDGQGASKAFF.

The V call is TRBV4-1, the J call TRBJ1-6; possibly TRBD1 for D (5 bases). The CDR3 totals 18 residues. Germline values: CDR1 MGHRA, CDR2 YSYEKL. Trimming removed 1 base at V and 7 bases at J, with 20 bases between. CDR3 in amino acids: CASSQAHSSGTRNSPLHF. The CDR3, as DNA: TGCGCCAGCAGCCAAGCTCACTCATCCGGGACTCGCAATTCACCCCTCCACTTT.

This clone has only one observation. The chain carries TRBV19 and TRBJ1-5, with a possible D match to TRBD1 (5 bases). V was clipped by 0 bases and J by 3 bases, with 12 bases between them. This CDR3 is built from 16 residues. The germline gives CDR1 LNHDA, CDR2 SQIVND (reference sequence). The CDR3, as DNA: TGTGCCAGTAGTATAGATCGTGCCAGGGCCAATCAGCCCCAGCATTTT. The encoded protein is CASSIDRARANQPQHF.

Comments on this clone: A junction end diverges from the germline sequence, so it may reflect a read error. V and J are TRBV18 and TRBJ2-1; possible D gene TRBD2, 6 bases. The CDR3 loop spans 16 amino acids. The germline V gene encodes CDR1 KGHSH and CDR2 LQKENI. The CDR3 reads CASSPPSSGFYNEQFF. The CDR3 bases are TGTGCCAGCTCCCCACCCAGTAGCGGATTCTACAATGAGCAGTTCTTC.

This sequence joins TRBV7-2 and TRBJ2-7; 7 positions match TRBD1. CDR1 is SGHTA, CDR2 FQGNSA, per germline. CDR3 length: 12 residues. V gave up 8 bases and J gave up 3 bases; unmatched junction bases: 4. The CDR3 DNA follows: TGTGCCAGCGGGACAGAAGTCTACGAGCAGTACTTC. It specifies CASGTEVYEQYF.

This sequence joins TRBV9 and TRBJ2-7; 7 bases map to TRBD1. CDR1 and CDR2 from the germline V gene are SGDLS and YYNGEE. J gave up 7 bases and V 4 bases, and 14 bases lay outside the gene matches. CDR3 length: 15 amino acids. This chain's CDR3 is CASSPQPTGFGEQYF. CDR3 coding DNA: TGTGCCAGCAGCCCTCAGCCGACAGGGTTCGGGGAGCAGTACTTC.

This chain uses TRBV5-1 with TRBJ1-4; 8 nucleotides match TRBD1. Germline V gene lookup returns CDR1 SGHRS and CDR2 YFSETQ. V lost 4 bases to trimming and J lost 8 bases; unmatched junction nucleotides: 10. The CDR3 is 15 residues long. The DNA of the CDR3 is TGCGCCAGCAGCCTCCAGACAGGGGATGGGGAAAAACTGTTTTTT. Protein sequence: CASSLQTGDGEKLFF.

The V gene is TRBV5-1, the J gene TRBJ1-1; 9 nucleotides line up with TRBD1. J gave up 4 bases and V 3 bases, and 7 bases lay outside the gene matches. The CDR3 has 15 amino acids. CDR1 SGHRS and CDR2 YFSETQ come from the germline V gene. CDR3 nucleotide sequence: TGCGCCAGCAGCTGGGGTTCGACAGGGGGCACTGAAGCTTTCTTT. Protein: CASSWGSTGGTEAFF.

The gene calls are TRBV7-2 and TRBJ2-5, with unresolved D. CDR1 and CDR2 (germline): SGHTA, FQGNSA. V lost 2 bases, J lost 4 bases, and 5 bases lay in between. There are 12 residues in the CDR3. The CDR3 region is CASSLLLETQYF. CDR3 coding DNA: TGTGCCAGCAGCTTATTACTAGAGACCCAGTACTTC.

This rearrangement joins TRBV27 to TRBJ1-6, with 7 positions matching TRBD1. Germline CDR1 reads MNHEY; CDR2 reads SMNVEV (reference sequence). The V segment lost 3 bases and the J segment 3 bases; nucleotides outside the gene matches: 11. The CDR3 runs to 18 residues. The CDR3 reads CASSFRGRGSDYNSPLHF. The CDR3 coding sequence is TGTGCCAGCAGTTTCCGGGGCAGGGGGAGCGACTATAATTCACCCCTCCACTTT.

The genes are TRBV5-1 and TRBJ1-6, with D uncertain. From germline, CDR1 is SGHRS and CDR2 YFSETQ. With 3 bases removed from V and 5 bases from J, the gap between germline ends came to 15 bases. This CDR3 spans 16 amino acids. CDR3 in amino acids: CASSSPEEGDNSPLHF. CDR3 coding DNA: TGCGCCAGCAGCTCTCCGGAAGAGGGAGATAATTCACCCCTCCACTTT.

The CDR3 loop reads CASSPRQNTEAFF. As DNA, the CDR3 is TGTGCCAGCTCACCCCGACAAAACACTGAAGCTTTCTTT. The chain carries TRBV18 and TRBJ1-1; D unresolved. Germline-derived CDR1 and CDR2 are KGHSH and LQKENI. This CDR3 is built from 13 residues. Deletions cut 3 bases from V and 2 bases from J, with 7 bases between.

The V gene is TRBV18, the J gene TRBJ2-1; 9 positions match TRBD2. V lost 4 bases, J lost 2 bases, and 12 bases stayed unmatched. This CDR3 contains 18 residues. Germline CDR1 and CDR2: KGHSH and LQKENI. CDR3 DNA sequence: TGTGCCAGCTCACGGTTGGGACTAGCAGGGACTACCTACAATGAGCAGTTCTTC. Residues: CASSRLGLAGTTYNEQFF.

The V call is TRBV6-6, the J call TRBJ2-2; maybe TRBD1 (5 bases). Germline CDR1 is MNHNY and CDR2 is SVGAGI (reference sequence). V lost 2 bases and J lost 0, with 10 bases in between. The CDR3 is made up of 16 amino acids. CDR3 loop: CASSYDSLSNTGELFF. The CDR3 region has the DNA TGTGCCAGCAGTTACGACAGCTTATCGAACACCGGGGAGCTGTTTTTT.

The chain employs TRBV6-2 or TRBV6-3 and TRBJ1-1; 7 positions match TRBD1. This CDR3 is built from 15 residues. With 5 bases clipped from V and 2 bases from J, the junction kept 8 bases outside the gene matches. Per germline, CDR1 MNHEY and CDR2 SVGEGT. The CDR3 sequence is CASSRQGWGNTEAFF. CDR3 sequence (DNA): TGTGCCAGCAGTCGACAGGGTTGGGGAAACACTGAAGCTTTCTTT.

The chain recombines TRBV27 with TRBJ2-3; TRBD2 aligns across 12 bases. The germline CDR1 and CDR2 sequences are MNHEY and SMNVEV (reference sequence). CDR3 length equals 16 residues. Trimming removed 3 bases from V and 7 bases from J; junction bases left unmatched: 8. The CDR3 sequence: CASSFGASGGGNTQYF. CDR3 in DNA: TGTGCCAGCAGTTTCGGGGCTAGCGGGGGGGGTAATACGCAGTATTTT.